The text below deals with one TCR beta chain. The target antigen is unknown. The data were obtained in a study of monozygotic twins with inflammatory bowel disease. The germline V gene encodes CDR1 KGHSH and CDR2 LQKENI. This CDR3 comprises 15 residues. UMIs incorporating a 6-nucleotide sample barcode were appended by means of template switching. Using the 5' RACE reads, TCRdb records one entry per CDR3 protein without DNA. This sample contains approximately 380,000 distinct CDR3 sequences. Study-wide results and caveats: Fewer shared clonotypes with others were found in IBD patients than in healthy twins, especially with disease activity.

V is TRBV18 and J is TRBJ1-3. What was sequenced was blood. The receptor comes from a human donor with ulcerative colitis or Crohn's disease, or a healthy co-twin of an affected twin (not recorded which). CDR3: CASSPLQLSGNTIYF. Full variable domain (outside the CDR3, taken from reference TRBV18 and TRBJ1-3): NAGVMQNPRHLVRRRGQEARLRCSPMKGHSHVYWYRQLPEEGLKFMVYLQKENIIDESGMPKERFSAEFPKEGPSILRIQQVVRGDSAAYFCASSPLQLSGNTIYFGEGSWLTVV.